This T cell receptor (beta chain) was recovered during a study of blood T cell repertoires in COVID-19. The data were produced by immunoSEQ multiplex PCR, yet TCRdb's version contains in-frame clones alone and is incomplete. Found here are approximately 93,000 clones, 85% to 90% of them singletons; the top ten hold about 1%. The sequencing input was peripheral blood. The TCR was taken from a human donor in a cohort sampled during active COVID-19.

The CDR3, as DNA: TGTGCCAGCAGTCGGTTCAGCAATCAGCCCCAGCATTTT. Its protein is CASSRFSNQPQHF. This chain joins TRBV28 and TRBJ1-5; D is uncertain. CDR3 size: 13 residues. Trimming left V 5 bases short and J 1 base short, with 6 bases between. Germline CDR1 is MDHEN and CDR2 is SYDVKM.